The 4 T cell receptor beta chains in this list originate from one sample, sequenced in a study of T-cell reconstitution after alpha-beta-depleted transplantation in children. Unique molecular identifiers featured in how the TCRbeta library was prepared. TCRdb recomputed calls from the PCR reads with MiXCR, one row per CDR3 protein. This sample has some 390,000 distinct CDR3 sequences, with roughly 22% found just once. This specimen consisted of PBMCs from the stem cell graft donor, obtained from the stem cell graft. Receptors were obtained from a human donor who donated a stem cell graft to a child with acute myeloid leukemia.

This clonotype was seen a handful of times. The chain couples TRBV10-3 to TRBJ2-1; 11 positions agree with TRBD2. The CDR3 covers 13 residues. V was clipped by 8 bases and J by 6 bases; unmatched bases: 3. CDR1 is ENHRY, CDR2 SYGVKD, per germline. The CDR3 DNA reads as TGTGCCATCGCAGGGACTAGCGGCAATGAGCAGTTCTTC. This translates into CAIAGTSGNEQFF.

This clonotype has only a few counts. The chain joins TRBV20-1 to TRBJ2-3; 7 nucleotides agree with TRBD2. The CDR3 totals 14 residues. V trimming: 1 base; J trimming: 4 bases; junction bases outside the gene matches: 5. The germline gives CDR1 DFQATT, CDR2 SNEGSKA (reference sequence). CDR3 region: CSARVPSGSDTQYF. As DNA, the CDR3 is TGCAGTGCTAGAGTGCCTAGCGGCTCAGATACGCAGTATTTT.

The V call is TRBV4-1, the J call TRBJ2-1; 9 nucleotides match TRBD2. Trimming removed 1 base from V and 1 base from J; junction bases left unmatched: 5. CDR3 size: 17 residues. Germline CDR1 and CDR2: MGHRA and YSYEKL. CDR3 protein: CASSQGASGMSYNEQFF. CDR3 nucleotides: TGCGCCAGCAGCCAAGGGGCTAGCGGGATGTCCTACAATGAGCAGTTCTTC.

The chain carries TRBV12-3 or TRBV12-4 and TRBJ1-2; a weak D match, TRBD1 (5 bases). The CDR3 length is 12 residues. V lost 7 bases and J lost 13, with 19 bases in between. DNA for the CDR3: TGTGCCAGCAACTCGGGACCGACTGCTTTCACCTTC. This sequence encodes CASNSGPTAFTF.